One sample yielded the 25 T cell receptor beta chains listed below, sequenced in a study of tumor and adjacent non-tumor tissue in lung cancer. No cell sorting was done before RNA was extracted from the tissue. A modified ARM-PCR protocol with three rounds of nested PCR amplified TCRbeta. TCRdb analysed the multiplex PCR reads with MiXCR anew, one entry per CDR3 protein. The table shows 200,000 to 250,000 distinct CDR3 sequences, with about two thirds occurring only once. Sample: lung tumor tissue. The receptors here all came from a man aged 60 to 69 with non-small cell lung cancer.

The V gene is TRBV7-8, the J gene TRBJ2-2, with 10 bases aligning to TRBD2. Germline CDR1 SGHVS, CDR2 FQNEAQ. The CDR3 loop spans 16 amino acids. With V trimmed by 5 bases and J by 7 bases, 10 bases remained unmatched. The CDR3 region is CASSPGGLAGVGELFF. The CDR3 region has the DNA TGTGCCAGCAGCCCCGGAGGGCTAGCGGGAGTCGGGGAGCTGTTTTTT.

This clonotype is classed as medium-sized. The chain is built from TRBV29-1 and TRBJ2-7, with 14 bases aligning to TRBD2. The V segment lost 6 bases and the J segment 10 bases; nucleotides outside the gene matches: 8. Germline V gene lookup returns CDR1 SQVTM and CDR2 ANQGSEA. The CDR3 has 13 residues. Here the CDR3 reads CSVGTSGSPEQYF. CDR3 bases: TGCAGCGTGGGGACTAGCGGGAGCCCCGAACAGTACTTC.

This clonotype occurred a few times. The CDR3 sequence: CASSYRGRLNTQYF. The CDR3 nucleotides are TGTGCCAGCAGTTACAGGGGGAGGCTGAATACGCAGTATTTT. This sequence joins TRBV6-2 or TRBV6-3 and TRBJ2-3, with D perhaps being TRBD1 or TRBD2 (6 bases each). The CDR3 has 14 residues. Germline V CDR1 and CDR2: MNHEY, SVGEGT. V was shortened by 2 bases and J by 7 bases, with 13 bases between the two germline ends.

With respect to this clonotype: One junction end disagrees with the germline gene, perhaps due to a read error. The rearrangement joins TRBV20-1 to TRBJ2-3, with D possibly matching TRBD1 (5 bases). Germline values: CDR1 DFQATT, CDR2 SNEGSKA (reference sequence). This CDR3 is 15 amino acids long. The CDR3 sequence: CNASTLRQGEDTQYF. The CDR3 DNA follows: TGCAATGCTAGTACCCTGCGGCAGGGTGAAGATACGCAGTATTTT.

Ten or more counts support this clonotype. The chain joins TRBV6-2 or TRBV6-3 to TRBJ2-3; 8 bases are a match to TRBD2. Germline trimming cut 6 bases from V and 3 bases from J; bases unmatched to any gene: 5. This CDR3 region has 14 residues. CDR1 and CDR2 from the germline V gene are MNHEY and SVGEGT. CDR3 in amino acids: CASSRAGATDTQYF. CDR3 in DNA: TGTGCCAGCAGCAGAGCGGGGGCAACAGATACGCAGTATTTT.

For this clonotype: Since a much larger clone is just one base distant, this may be a read error. This chain connects TRBV20-1 to TRBJ1-5; D uncertain. From germline, CDR1 is DFQATT and CDR2 SNEGSKA (reference sequence). V was clipped by 4 bases and J by 3 bases, with 13 bases between them. The length of the CDR3 is 14 residues. CDR3 residues: CSATLPNFNQPQHF. Written as DNA, the CDR3 is TGCAGTGCTACATTACCTAACTTCAATCAGCCCCAGCATTTT.

About this clonotype itself: One end of the junction is discordant with germline, which a read error may explain. The CDR3 loop is CANTGQAGTEVFF. As DNA, the CDR3 is TGTGCCAACACCGGACAGGCGGGGACTGAAGTTTTCTTT. The chain has TRBV11-3 and TRBJ1-1, with 7 nucleotides matching TRBD1. The germline V gene encodes CDR1 SGHNT and CDR2 YENEEA. The CDR3 spans 13 residues.

This clonotype is a singleton in its sample. An end of the junction differs from the germline gene, which may be a read error. This chain connects TRBV6-1 to TRBJ1-2, with a tentative D call TRBD1 (6 bases). The CDR3 loop spans 15 amino acids. Germline CDR1 and CDR2: MNHNS and SASEGT. CDR3 amino acids: CASSEEGGLNYGHIF. The CDR3 DNA reads TGTGCCAGCAGTGAAGAGGGGGGGCTCAACTATGGCCACATCTTC.

Comment on this clonotype: A read error may produce the germline difference seen at one junction end. This chain connects TRBV4-2 to TRBJ1-5; D is unclear. The CDR3 is 16 amino acids. The germline gives CDR1 LGHNA, CDR2 YNFKEQ. For the CDR3, the DNA is TGTGCCTGCAGCCAAACCGGATGGGATGAGGGCCAGCCCCAGCATTTT. Translating gives CACSQTGWDEGQPQHF.

The rearrangement uses TRBV7-8 and TRBJ1-5, with D hard to call. CDR3 length equals 14 residues. With 5 bases removed from V and 9 bases from J, the gap between germline ends came to 17 bases. Germline CDR1 SGHVS, CDR2 FQNEAQ. The CDR3 coding sequence is TGTGCCAGCAGCCATGGACCCTCCGTGGGGCCCCAGCATTTT. It specifies CASSHGPSVGPQHF.

This clonotype has more than one count but fewer than ten. The rearrangement links TRBV6-2 or TRBV6-3 to TRBJ1-1, with 8 bases aligning to TRBD1. Germline CDR1 MNHEY, CDR2 SVGEGT. The CDR3 is 14 amino acids. J lost 11 bases, V lost 5 bases, and 13 bases had no gene match. This CDR3 reads CASSIQTGAVVAFF. The CDR3, as DNA: TGTGCCAGCAGTATTCAGACAGGGGCCGTGGTGGCTTTCTTT.

This chain uses TRBV29-1 with TRBJ2-7; TRBD1 agrees at 10 bases. Unmatched junction bases numbered 9, after V lost 5 bases and J lost 2 bases. This CDR3 contains 15 residues. Germline V gene sequence: CDR1 SQVTM, CDR2 ANQGSEA. This CDR3 reads CSVNVAGTGAYEQYF. CDR3 sequence (DNA): TGCAGCGTTAACGTTGCCGGGACAGGGGCCTACGAGCAGTACTTC.

Comment on this clonotype: This could be a read error, since a much larger clone is one nucleotide away. This chain joins TRBV20-1 and TRBJ2-3, with D tentatively TRBD2 (5 bases). The CDR3 is 12 residues long. The germline V gene has CDR1 DFQATT and CDR2 SNEGSKA (reference sequence). CDR3 loop: CSTRWGADTQYF. Here the CDR3 DNA reads TGCAGTACTAGATGGGGAGCAGATACGCAGTATTTT.

Of note for this clonotype: The CDR3 does not end in the conserved phenylalanine or tryptophan, so this is likely a read error. The chain couples TRBV12-3 or TRBV12-4 to TRBJ2-3, with 9 bases identical to TRBD2. CDR3 length equals 14 residues. The CDR3 is CASSVAGATDTQYS. For the CDR3, the DNA is TGTGCCAGCAGCGTAGCGGGAGCAACAGATACACAGTATTCT.

Concerning this clonotype itself: The junction shows a germline mismatch at one end, possibly a read error. CDR3 residues: CSARDSDITAPNTKAFF. The CDR3, as DNA: TGCAGTGCTAGGGACTCCGACATTACAGCACCGAACACTAAAGCTTTCTTT. This chain connects TRBV20-1 to TRBJ1-1; D remains ambiguous. This CDR3 contains 17 residues. From germline, CDR1 is DFQATT and CDR2 SNEGSKA (reference sequence).

This clonotype occurred a few times. This could be a read error, since a much larger clone is one nucleotide away. V is TRBV20-1 and J is TRBJ1-3; no reliable D call. The CDR3 consists of 15 residues. V was shortened by 3 bases and J by 1 base, with 13 bases between the two germline ends. Looked up from germline, CDR1 is DFQATT and CDR2 is SNEGSKA (reference sequence). CDR3 protein: CSASLTSGSGNTIYF. The CDR3 coding sequence is TGCAGTGCTAGCCTCACATCGGGTTCTGGAAACACCATATATTTT.

This clonotype was detected a few times. Its ends do not fully match the called genes, so a read error is possible. V is TRBV12-3 or TRBV12-4 and J is TRBJ2-1; the D gene could be TRBD1 or TRBD2 (5 bases each). The CDR3 covers 14 residues. The CDR3 DNA sequence: TGTGCCAGCAGTTGGGACCAATCCTGCAATGAGCAGTTCTTC. Its protein product is CASSWDQSCNEQFF.

Notes on this clonotype: This is likely a read error, given that the CDR3 carries no conserved phenylalanine or tryptophan at its end. The CDR3 region is CSAEGGGLEQYY. CDR3 bases: TGCAGCGCTGAGGGGGGGGGGCTGGAGCAGTACTAC. This chain links TRBV29-1 with TRBJ2-7, with TRBD2 as a possible D gene (7 bases). The CDR3 length is 12 residues. The V end lost 7 bases, the J end lost 7 bases, and 17 bases lay between the germline ends. Germline loops: CDR1 SQVTM, CDR2 ANQGSEA.

V usage is TRBV11-2 and J usage is TRBJ2-1; 10 bases map to TRBD1. J was trimmed by 6 bases and V by 7 bases; bases with no gene match: 9. Germline CDR1 is SGHAT and CDR2 is FQNNGV. The CDR3 contains 15 residues. CDR3 DNA: TGTGCCAGCAACAAGACAGGGGGCGTCACCAATGAGCAGTTCTTC. Translation gives CASNKTGGVTNEQFF.

Remarks on this clonotype: Since the CDR3 does not end with the conserved phenylalanine or tryptophan, this likely comes from a read error. The chain couples TRBV12-3 or TRBV12-4 to TRBJ1-2, with D perhaps TRBD1 (6 bases). CDR3 length: 13 amino acids. The CDR3 loop is CASRGGDDYGYTY. In nucleotides, the CDR3 is TGTGCGAGCAGGGGAGGGGATGACTATGGCTACACCTAC.

Regarding this clonotype: Relative to the germline gene, one junction end is altered; a read error may explain this. The V and J genes are TRBV20-1 and TRBJ2-1, with D unresolved. CDR1 DFQATT and CDR2 SNEGSKA come from the germline V gene (reference sequence). The CDR3 contains 15 residues. CDR3: CSAQQTGSSYNEQLF. CDR3 DNA sequence: TGCAGTGCTCAACAGACTGGAAGTTCCTACAATGAGCAGTTATTC.

Comment on this clonotype: A much bigger clone sits one base away, suggesting this may be a read error. V is TRBV7-8 and J is TRBJ2-5; 8 positions agree with TRBD2. Germline CDR1 SGHVS, CDR2 FQNEAQ. The CDR3 extends over 14 amino acids. The chain's CDR3 is CTSRKAGEVETQYF. CDR3 DNA: TGTACCAGCAGAAAAGCGGGAGAGGTGGAGACCCAGTACTTC.

About this clonotype itself: A read error may account for a junction end that differs from germline. The gene calls are TRBV11-3 and TRBJ2-1; weak D call: TRBD2 (6 bases). The CDR3 has 16 residues. Germline V gene lookup returns CDR1 SGHNT and CDR2 YENEEA. The CDR3 loop reads CTSSWGGVSSYNEQFF. For the CDR3, the DNA is TGTACCAGCAGTTGGGGCGGGGTTAGCTCCTACAATGAGCAGTTCTTC.

The J gene is TRBJ1-5, the V gene TRBV11-2; 7 bases are shared with TRBD1. Per germline, CDR1 SGHAT and CDR2 FQNNGV. The CDR3 extends over 15 amino acids. With V trimmed by 4 bases and J by 9 bases, 12 bases remained unmatched. As DNA, the CDR3 is TGTGCCAGCAGCTGGGGGACAGAGGGAGATCGGCCCCAGCATTTT. This translates into CASSWGTEGDRPQHF. The full variable domain, its missing parts supplied by reference TRBV11-2 and TRBJ1-5, is EAGVAQSPRYKIIEKRQSVAFWCNPISGHATLYWYQQILGQGPKLLIQFQNNGVVDDSQLPKDRFSAERLKGVDSTLKIQPAKLEDSAVYLCASSWGTEGDRPQHFGDGTRLSIL.

Worth noting for this clonotype: A much larger clone is a single base away; this may be a read error. No conserved phenylalanine or tryptophan ends this CDR3, so it is likely a read error. The V gene is TRBV29-1, the J gene TRBJ1-1; a possible D gene is TRBD1 (5 bases). This CDR3 has 14 amino acids. V was cut by 7 bases and J by 0 bases, with 15 bases left in between. CDR1 and CDR2 (germline): SQVTM, ANQGSEA. CDR3 nucleotide sequence: TGCAGCGCTCCCCGTGGGGGAGTGAACACTGAAGCTTTCGTT. Its protein product is CSAPRGGVNTEAFV.